This T cell receptor (beta chain) was identified during a study of beta chain features in type 1 diabetes. Broader study findings: All four CD4+ subsets from Type 1 diabetes patients carried moderately but significantly shorter TCRB CDR3s.

Per germline, CDR1 SGHRS and CDR2 YFSETQ. V shed 4 bases, J shed 8 bases, and the junction held 10 bases outside the gene matches. There are 15 residues in the CDR3. Expressed TCRB transcripts were sequenced, since all the RNA that had been isolated was reverse transcribed. Only in-frame clones appear in the TCRdb table, and some are missing; sequencing was by immunoSEQ multiplex PCR. Found here are some 330,000 clones, around an eighth of them singletons; the top ten hold 0.0095% to 0.011%. Notes on this clone: Its antigen is unidentified.

The sequence derives from a woman aged 18-29 years with type 1 diabetes. V is TRBV5-1 and J is TRBJ2-1; 9 positions match TRBD1. Sequences were obtained from naive CD4+ T cells from blood. CDR3 sequence reads: CASSQRDRELHEQFF. The CDR3, as DNA: TGCGCCAGCAGCCAAAGGGACAGGGAACTCCATGAGCAGTTCTTC.